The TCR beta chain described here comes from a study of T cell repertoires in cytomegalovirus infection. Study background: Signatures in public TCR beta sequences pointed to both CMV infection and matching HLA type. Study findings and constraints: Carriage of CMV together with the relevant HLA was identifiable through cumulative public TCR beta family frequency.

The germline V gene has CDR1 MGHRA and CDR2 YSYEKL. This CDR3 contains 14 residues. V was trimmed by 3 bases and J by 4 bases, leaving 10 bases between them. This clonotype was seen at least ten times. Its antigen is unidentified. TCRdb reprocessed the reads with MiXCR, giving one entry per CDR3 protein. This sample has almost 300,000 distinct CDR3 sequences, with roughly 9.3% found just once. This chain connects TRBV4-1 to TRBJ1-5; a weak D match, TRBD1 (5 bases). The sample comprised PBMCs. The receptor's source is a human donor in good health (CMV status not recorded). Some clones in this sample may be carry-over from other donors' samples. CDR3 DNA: TGCGCCAGCAGCCATACCTCAGGGAATCAGCCCCAGCATTTT. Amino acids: CASSHTSGNQPQHF.